This is a list of T cell receptor beta chains from one sample in a study of blood T cells in healthy people across ages. TCRdb recomputed calls from the 5' RACE reads with MiXCR, one row per CDR3 protein. The top ten clones hold approximately 14% of a sample with 1 million to 1.2 million distinct CDR3 sequences, around two fifths of them seen once. Sequencing input: blood. These receptors all stem from a man aged 18-30 years in good health. Both conserved end residues are part of each CDR3. The D gene is left open where the match is weak. Only some rows state a clone size, as once, few, many or a class for expanded clones.

size: -
D: -
J: TRBJ1-5
V: TRBV6-1
CDR3: CASSHIAMLQHF
DNA: TGTGCCAGCAGCCATATAGCCATGCTCCAGCATTTT

size: many
D: TRBD2
J: TRBJ2-3
V: TRBV6-2/TRBV6-3
CDR3: CASSLRDYATDTQYF
DNA: TGTGCCAGCAGTTTACGGGACTACGCAACAGATACGCAGTATTTT

size: few
D: TRBD1
J: TRBJ2-4
V: TRBV2
CDR3: CASSLGQGVKNIQYF
DNA: TGTGCCAGCAGCCTAGGACAGGGGGTCAAAAACATTCAGTACTTC

size: few
D: TRBD1
J: TRBJ1-2
V: TRBV12-3/TRBV12-4
CDR3: CASSPRRDRGVYGYTF
DNA: TGTGCCAGCAGTCCGAGACGGGACAGGGGGGTCTATGGCTACACCTTC

size: -
D: TRBD1
J: TRBJ1-2
V: TRBV4-2
CDR3: CASSQRDSPYGYTF
DNA: TGTGCCAGCAGCCAGAGGGACAGTCCCTATGGCTACACCTTC

size: -
D: -
J: TRBJ1-5
V: TRBV10-3
CDR3: CAISEGGPGVSNQPQHF
DNA: TGTGCCATCAGTGAGGGGGGCCCTGGCGTTTCTAATCAGCCCCAGCATTTT

size: -
D: -
J: TRBJ1-2
V: TRBV4-1
CDR3: CASSLKSEGVFNYGYTF
DNA: TGCGCCAGCAGCTTGAAGAGCGAGGGGGTTTTTAACTATGGCTACACCTTC

size: -
D: TRBD1
J: TRBJ1-2
V: TRBV6-6
CDR3: CASSDGTGDGYTF
DNA: TGTGCCAGCAGTGACGGGACAGGGGACGGCTACACCTTC

size: few
D: TRBD1
J: TRBJ2-4
V: TRBV12-3/TRBV12-4
CDR3: CASSRNLPGQGAAKNIQYF
DNA: TGTGCCAGCAGCCGAAACTTACCGGGACAGGGGGCTGCCAAAAACATTCAGTACTTC

size: -
D: -
J: TRBJ1-5
V: TRBV20-1
CDR3: CSAREWGRYLGSNQPQHF
DNA: TGCAGTGCTAGAGAGTGGGGCCGCTACCTAGGTAGCAATCAGCCCCAGCATTTT

size: -
D: TRBD1
J: TRBJ1-5
V: TRBV27
CDR3: CASSDKFERGTGNQPQHF
DNA: TGTGCCAGCAGCGATAAGTTTGAAAGGGGGACAGGGAATCAGCCCCAGCATTTT

size: few
D: -
J: TRBJ2-3
V: TRBV20-1
CDR3: CSAELARTDTQYF
DNA: TGCAGTGCTGAATTAGCGAGGACAGATACGCAGTATTTT

size: -
D: -
J: TRBJ2-3
V: TRBV20-1
CDR3: CSAPGAPETQYF
DNA: TGCAGTGCTCCCGGCGCACCTGAAACGCAGTATTTT

size: -
D: TRBD1
J: TRBJ1-1
V: TRBV6-2/TRBV6-3
CDR3: CASRDRQGKKSWATEAFF
DNA: TGTGCCAGCAGGGACCGACAGGGAAAAAAGTCGTGGGCCACTGAAGCTTTCTTT

size: -
D: -
J: TRBJ1-1
V: TRBV27
CDR3: CASSLHRVRENTEAFF
DNA: TGTGCCAGCAGTTTACACAGGGTCAGAGAGAACACTGAAGCTTTCTTT

size: -
D: -
J: TRBJ1-1
V: TRBV20-1
CDR3: CSASRMGRVDTEAFF
DNA: TGCAGTGCTAGTAGGATGGGGAGGGTTGACACTGAAGCTTTCTTT

size: -
D: TRBD1
J: TRBJ2-4
V: TRBV4-3
CDR3: CASSHGTGISDIQYF
DNA: TGCGCCAGCAGCCACGGGACAGGGATTTCGGACATTCAGTACTTC

size: few
D: TRBD1
J: TRBJ1-1
V: TRBV7-3
CDR3: CASSPGQGLTEAFF
DNA: TGTGCCAGCAGCCCCGGACAGGGTTTGACTGAAGCTTTCTTT

size: -
D: -
J: TRBJ2-7
V: TRBV6-5
CDR3: CASSSGDLSYEQYF
DNA: TGTGCCAGCAGTTCGGGGGACCTCTCCTACGAGCAGTACTTC

size: -
D: -
J: TRBJ1-2
V: TRBV2
CDR3: CAIYSGAGSDGYTF
DNA: TGTGCCATCTATTCTGGGGCAGGGTCAGACGGCTACACCTTC

size: -
D: -
J: TRBJ2-3
V: TRBV7-2
CDR3: CASTLRRDTQYF
DNA: TGTGCCAGCACCCTGAGGAGGGATACGCAGTATTTT

size: few
D: -
J: TRBJ2-5
V: TRBV4-3
CDR3: CASSHNRGLEETQYF
DNA: TGCGCCAGCAGCCATAACCGGGGGTTGGAAGAGACCCAGTACTTC

size: -
D: -
J: TRBJ1-1
V: TRBV15
CDR3: CATAAPGGKNTEAFF
DNA: TGTGCCACCGCGGCCCCCGGGGGCAAGAACACTGAAGCTTTCTTT

size: once
D: TRBD2
J: TRBJ2-7
V: TRBV4-3
CDR3: CASSRATSGWSSYNEQYF
DNA: TGCGCCAGCAGCCGCGCGACTAGCGGGTGGAGCTCCTACAATGAGCAGTACTTC

size: -
D: TRBD1
J: TRBJ2-1
V: TRBV29-1
CDR3: CSVAGTGSYNEQFF
DNA: TGCAGCGTGGCCGGGACAGGCTCCTACAATGAGCAGTTCTTC

size: few
D: TRBD2
J: TRBJ2-1
V: TRBV10-3
CDR3: CAIARLAGNNEQFF
DNA: TGTGCCATAGCCCGACTAGCGGGGAACAATGAGCAGTTCTTC

size: -
D: TRBD1
J: TRBJ1-1
V: TRBV6-6
CDR3: CASRDRQGAHTEAFF
DNA: TGTGCCAGCAGAGACCGACAGGGGGCACACACTGAAGCTTTCTTT

size: -
D: -
J: TRBJ1-2
V: TRBV29-1
CDR3: CSATARYGYTF
DNA: TGCAGCGCGACAGCCCGTTATGGCTACACCTTC

size: many
D: -
J: TRBJ2-1
V: TRBV4-2
CDR3: CASSPRYVTYNEQFF
DNA: TGTGCCAGCAGCCCCCGGTACGTAACCTACAATGAGCAGTTCTTC

size: -
D: -
J: TRBJ1-2
V: TRBV25-1
CDR3: CASSGGRGPNYGYTF
DNA: TGTGCCAGCAGTGGAGGGAGGGGCCCCAACTATGGCTACACCTTC

size: -
D: -
J: TRBJ2-1
V: TRBV24-1
CDR3: CATSDLHEQFF
DNA: TGTGCCACCAGTGATTTGCATGAGCAGTTCTTC

size: -
D: -
J: TRBJ1-5
V: TRBV6-1
CDR3: CASSVRGLDQPQHF
DNA: TGTGCCAGCAGTGTCAGGGGCCTAGATCAGCCCCAGCATTTT

size: many
D: -
J: TRBJ2-7
V: TRBV29-1
CDR3: CSVEEDYEQYF
DNA: TGCAGCGTTGAAGAGGACTACGAGCAGTACTTC

size: -
D: TRBD2
J: TRBJ2-3
V: TRBV12-3/TRBV12-4
CDR3: CASSFTVTSGGDTDTQYF
DNA: TGTGCCAGCAGTTTCACCGTAACTAGCGGGGGGGACACAGATACGCAGTATTTT

size: few
D: -
J: TRBJ2-4
V: TRBV6-2/TRBV6-3
CDR3: CASRDGGENIQYF
DNA: TGTGCCAGCAGAGATGGCGGAGAAAACATTCAGTACTTC

size: -
D: TRBD1
J: TRBJ2-7
V: TRBV5-1
CDR3: CASSRKTGSSEQYF
DNA: TGCGCCAGCAGCCGTAAGACAGGGAGTAGCGAGCAGTACTTC

size: -
D: TRBD1
J: TRBJ1-4
V: TRBV4-2
CDR3: CASSQRTPGQGAQKLFF
DNA: TGTGCCAGCAGCCAACGGACTCCGGGACAGGGGGCGCAAAAACTGTTTTTT

size: -
D: -
J: TRBJ1-3
V: TRBV14
CDR3: CASSPSSSGNTIYF
DNA: TGTGCCAGCAGCCCAAGCAGCTCTGGAAACACCATATATTTT

size: many
D: -
J: TRBJ1-2
V: TRBV9
CDR3: CASRRDGYTF
DNA: TGTGCCAGCAGAAGAGATGGCTACACCTTC

size: -
D: TRBD1
J: TRBJ2-3
V: TRBV6-6
CDR3: CASRAGTGSTDTQYF
DNA: TGTGCCAGCAGGGCCGGGACAGGTAGCACAGATACGCAGTATTTT

size: -
D: -
J: TRBJ1-1
V: TRBV28
CDR3: CASSPPRDWGTEAFF
DNA: TGTGCCAGCAGCCCCCCTAGGGATTGGGGAACTGAAGCTTTCTTT

size: few
D: -
J: TRBJ2-4
V: TRBV20-1
CDR3: CSAGDFSYAKNIQYF
DNA: TGCAGTGCTGGAGACTTTTCCTATGCCAAAAACATTCAGTACTTC

size: few
D: -
J: TRBJ2-3
V: TRBV25-1
CDR3: CASSGVFGGTGDTQYF
DNA: TGTGCCAGCAGTGGGGTATTTGGGGGCACTGGAGATACGCAGTATTTT

size: -
D: -
J: TRBJ1-6
V: TRBV6-1
CDR3: CASTNSYNSPLHF
DNA: TGTGCCAGCACCAACTCCTATAATTCACCCCTCCACTTT

size: few
D: -
J: TRBJ2-3
V: TRBV7-2
CDR3: CASSLGGTEIRADTQYF
DNA: TGTGCCAGCAGCTTAGGGGGCACCGAGATAAGGGCAGATACGCAGTATTTT

size: few
D: -
J: TRBJ1-5
V: TRBV4-1
CDR3: CASSQDSRYYNQPQHF
DNA: TGCGCCAGCAGCCAAGATTCCAGATATTACAATCAGCCCCAGCATTTT

size: -
D: -
J: TRBJ1-2
V: TRBV27
CDR3: CASSLRAAHGYTF
DNA: TGTGCCAGCAGTTTAAGGGCAGCACATGGCTACACCTTC

size: -
D: -
J: TRBJ1-4
V: TRBV6-2/TRBV6-3
CDR3: CASSYQLTTNEKLFF
DNA: TGTGCCAGCAGTTACCAGCTCACAACTAATGAAAAACTGTTTTTT

size: few
D: -
J: TRBJ1-6
V: TRBV10-3
CDR3: CAIREQGGSPLHF
DNA: TGTGCCATCAGGGAACAGGGAGGTTCACCCCTCCACTTT

size: -
D: TRBD1
J: TRBJ1-2
V: TRBV12-3/TRBV12-4
CDR3: CASSKDRVDGYTF
DNA: TGTGCCAGCAGCAAGGACAGGGTCGATGGCTACACCTTC

size: -
D: -
J: TRBJ2-5
V: TRBV20-1
CDR3: CSARKPGGHRGEQYF
DNA: TGCAGTGCTAGAAAACCGGGGGGCCATAGGGGTGAGCAGTACTTC

size: -
D: -
J: TRBJ2-2
V: TRBV5-1
CDR3: CASSLAIGASGELFF
DNA: TGCGCCAGCAGCTTGGCTATTGGGGCATCCGGGGAGCTGTTTTTT

size: -
D: -
J: TRBJ2-7
V: TRBV7-8
CDR3: CASSGRQISYEQYF
DNA: TGTGCCAGCAGCGGGCGACAGATCTCCTACGAGCAGTACTTC

size: -
D: -
J: TRBJ1-3
V: TRBV5-1
CDR3: CASSSRSGTIGNTIYF
DNA: TGCGCCAGCAGCTCGAGATCCGGAACGATTGGAAACACCATATATTTT

size: many
D: -
J: TRBJ2-3
V: TRBV5-1
CDR3: CASSLALPSTDTQYF
DNA: TGCGCCAGCAGCTTGGCACTACCGAGCACAGATACGCAGTATTTT